This T cell receptor (beta chain) originates from a study of T cell responses to AZD1222 COVID-19 vaccine. Whole-study findings and limits: None of the repertoires were sampled until the peak T cell response had passed.

As for this clone: Its specificity is unknown.

This CDR3 has 13 residues. Trimming took 7 bases from V and 5 from J, leaving 11 bases between them. CDR1 is MNHEY, CDR2 SVGAGI, per germline. Libraries were prepared by immunoSEQ multiplex PCR; TCRdb keeps only in-frame clonotypes and omits some of them. The sample has around 150,000 clones, 90% to 95% seen once. This rearrangement joins TRBV6-5 to TRBJ1-4; no definite D call. The receptor was derived from an adult in good health. The source material was peripheral blood, sampled on day 0 of AZD1222 vaccination. The CDR3 coding sequence is TGTGCCAGCAAGGGCGTATTGAATGAAAAACTGTTTTTT. The encoded protein is CASKGVLNEKLFF.